This is a list of T cell receptor beta chains from one sample in a study of cytomegalovirus exposure and HLA in healthy donors. Generated by immunoSEQ multiplex PCR, the TCRdb table keeps only in-frame clones and is missing some. The sample records about 140,000 clones, around four fifths being singletons. Sequencing used PBMCs. The origin of the receptors is a woman aged 40-49 years in good health and CMV-seronegative. Each CDR3 is given with its conserved first and last residue. The D gene is left open where the match is weak. Only part of the rows carry a size: once, few, many, or a class if the clone is expanded.

>TRBD1|TRBV28|TRBJ2-7|once
CASSLRGPYYEQYF
TGTGCCAGCAGTTTAAGGGGGCCCTACTACGAGCAGTACTTC
>TRBD1|TRBV10-3|TRBJ2-5|-
CATGQGGGTQYF
TGTGCCACTGGACAGGGGGGCGGGACCCAGTACTTC
>-|TRBV21-1|TRBJ2-1|-
CASSKVAGGTRNEQFF
-
>-|TRBV14|TRBJ1-2|-
CASRSFDKNYGYTF
TGTGCCAGCAGGTCCTTTGACAAGAACTATGGCTACACCTTC
>-|TRBV2|TRBJ1-1|-
CASIGLRNTEAFF
TGTGCCAGCATCGGACTCCGGAACACTGAAGCTTTCTTT
>TRBD2|TRBV11-2|TRBJ2-5|-
CASSLAPGSGDPRETQYF
TGTGCCAGCAGCTTAGCCCCGGGTAGCGGGGACCCACGAGAGACCCAGTACTTC
>-|TRBV4-1|TRBJ1-1|-
CASSQAIQNPVNTEAFF
TGCGCCAGCAGCCAAGCGATTCAGAACCCAGTGAACACTGAAGCTTTCTTT
>TRBD1|TRBV7-2|TRBJ2-7|-
CASSFRQGASYEQYF
TGTGCCAGCAGCTTTAGACAGGGGGCTTCCTACGAGCAGTACTTC
>TRBD2|TRBV5-8|TRBJ2-7|-
CASSPLVGTSGRKGYEQYF
TGTGCCAGCAGCCCCCTCGTAGGGACTAGCGGGAGGAAGGGCTACGAGCAGTACTTC
>-|TRBV7-2|TRBJ1-2|-
CASSVDSSSYGYTF
TGTGCCAGCAGCGTTGACAGCAGCTCATATGGCTACACCTTC
>TRBD1|TRBV27|TRBJ2-7|-
CASGKTGGHYEQYF
TGTGCCAGCGGTAAAACAGGGGGACACTACGAGCAGTACTTC
>TRBD1|TRBV5-4|TRBJ2-1|once
CASYPGQGAYEQFF
TGTGCCAGCTACCCGGGACAGGGGGCTTATGAGCAGTTCTTC
>TRBD1|TRBV9|TRBJ2-1|-
CASSVKPTGSSEQFF
TGTGCCAGCAGCGTAAAGCCGACAGGGTCGAGTGAGCAGTTCTTC
>TRBD1|TRBV18|TRBJ1-5|-
CASSLTTGEGSNQPQHF
TGTGCCAGCTCACTAACGACAGGGGAGGGTAGCAATCAGCCCCAGCATTTT
>-|TRBV7-8|TRBJ2-7|-
CASSFITYSYEQYF
TGTGCCAGCAGCTTTATAACATACTCCTACGAGCAGTACTTC
>TRBD2|TRBV27|TRBJ2-7|-
CASSFGSGGPLRVQYF
TGTGCCAGCAGTTTTGGGTCGGGAGGCCCCCTAAGGGTGCAGTACTTC
>TRBD1|TRBV14|TRBJ2-7|-
CASSQDLVGQGVSYEQYF
TGTGCCAGCAGCCAAGATCTCGTAGGACAGGGTGTCTCCTACGAGCAGTACTTC
>TRBD1|TRBV19|TRBJ2-2|-
CASSPRTGLTGELFF
TGTGCCAGTAGTCCGCGGACAGGTTTAACCGGGGAGCTGTTTTTT
>TRBD1|TRBV28|TRBJ2-1|-
CASSLFGLAGGAYNEQFF
TGTGCCAGCAGTTTATTCGGTCTTGCAGGGGGCGCCTACAATGAGCAGTTCTTC
>-|TRBV7-2|TRBJ2-7|-
CASSLGGGYEQYF
TGTGCCAGCAGCTTAGGAGGCGGTTACGAGCAGTACTTC
>TRBD2|TRBV9|TRBJ2-7|-
CASSGTSGDEQYF
TGTGCCAGCAGCGGGACTAGCGGGGACGAGCAGTACTTC
>-|TRBV7-9|TRBJ2-1|once
CASSWRDLYNEQFF
TGTGCCAGCAGCTGGCGGGACCTTTACAATGAGCAGTTCTTC
>TRBD1|TRBV2|TRBJ2-3|few
CASKDRGGDTQYF
TGTGCCAGCAAGGACAGGGGAGGGGATACGCAGTATTTT
>-|TRBV20-1|TRBJ2-1|-
CSAAGVNEQFF
TGCAGTGCCGCGGGCGTCAATGAGCAGTTCTTC
>-|TRBV29-1|TRBJ1-5|-
CSVTENSNQPQHF
TGCAGCGTTACTGAGAATAGCAATCAGCCCCAGCATTTT
>TRBD2|TRBV11-2|TRBJ2-7|once
CASSFSGRSTASRYQQYF
TGTGCCAGCAGCTTTAGCGGGAGAAGTACTGCGAGCAGATATCAGCAGTACTTC
>TRBD1|TRBV6-5|TRBJ1-2|-
CASSDRTGRSGYTF
TGTGCCAGCAGTGACCGGACAGGGCGTAGTGGCTACACCTTC
>-|TRBV7-3|TRBJ1-1|-
CASSVTANTEAFF
TGTGCCAGCAGCGTTACAGCGAACACTGAAGCTTTCTTT
>-|TRBV4-3|TRBJ1-2|few
CASSQDVGGHYVYGYTF
TGCGCCAGCAGCCAAGACGTGGGAGGACACTACGTCTATGGCTACACCTTC
>-|TRBV28|TRBJ2-1|-
CASTPTEYNEQFF
TGTGCCAGCACCCCCACAGAGTACAATGAGCAGTTCTTC
>TRBD1|TRBV19|TRBJ2-1|-
CASSIGTGGYNEQFF
TGTGCCAGTAGTATAGGTACAGGGGGTTACAATGAGCAGTTCTTC
>-|TRBV28|TRBJ1-5|-
CASSLLDSFQPQHF
TGTGCCAGCAGTTTATTGGACAGTTTCCAGCCCCAGCATTTT
>-|TRBV30|TRBJ1-2|once
CAWSMGGNYGYTF
TGTGCCTGGAGTATGGGGGGAAACTATGGCTACACCTTC
>TRBD1|TRBV15|TRBJ1-2|-
CATSRAAGGGFNYGYTF
TGTGCCACCAGCAGAGCGGCAGGGGGAGGATTTAACTATGGCTACACCTTC
>TRBD1|TRBV28|TRBJ2-7|-
CASMPGGQSYEQYF
TGTGCCAGCATGCCAGGGGGCCAGTCCTACGAGCAGTACTTC
>-|TRBV19|TRBJ2-7|-
CASSIETDGNYEQYF
TGTGCCAGTAGTATAGAGACGGACGGGAATTACGAGCAGTACTTC
>-|TRBV28|TRBJ2-7|-
CASSHTITGDEQYF
TGTGCCAGCAGCCATACAATTACGGGGGACGAGCAGTACTTC
>TRBD2|TRBV7-2|TRBJ2-7|-
CASSPRLAGGTPYEQYF
TGTGCCAGCAGCCCCCGACTAGCGGGAGGCACGCCTTACGAGCAGTACTTC
>TRBD2|TRBV28|TRBJ2-7|few
CASSPPTSGYYEQYF
TGTGCCAGCAGCCCTCCGACTAGCGGATACTACGAGCAGTACTTC
>-|TRBV28|TRBJ2-7|once
CASSPGGAGPTILYEQYF
TGTGCCAGCAGTCCTGGGGGGGCGGGGCCAACGATTCTCTACGAGCAGTACTTC
>-|TRBV6-1|TRBJ1-5|-
CASNTNRAEPQHF
TGTGCCAGCAACACGAACAGGGCCGAGCCCCAGCATTTT
>TRBD2|TRBV10-3|TRBJ2-1|-
CAISETSGDYNEQFF
TGTGCCATCAGTGAGACTAGCGGGGATTACAATGAGCAGTTCTTC